These 14 T cell receptor beta chains came from one sample sequenced in a study of T-cell reconstitution after alpha-beta-depleted transplantation in children. Preparation of the TCRbeta library involved a method that used unique molecular identifiers. TCRdb fed the PCR reads into MiXCR, producing one record per CDR3 protein. This sample has hundreds of thousands of distinct CDR3 sequences; over 10% occur once, and the top ten carry 0.79%. The specimen was PBMCs, collected before TCRalphabeta/CD19-depleted stem cell transplant. Source of these receptors: a girl aged 2-9 years with congenital amegakaryocytic thrombocytopenia, due to receive a stem cell transplant.

This clonotype was seen only a few times. The rearrangement joins TRBV7-6 to TRBJ2-7; 7 bases align to TRBD2. Unmatched junction bases numbered 5, after V lost 5 bases and J lost 4 bases. The CDR3 spans 13 residues. From germline, CDR1 is SGHVS and CDR2 FNYEAQ. The CDR3 region has the DNA TGTGCCAGCAGCCCACTAGCGATGTACGAGCAGTACTTC. It is translated as CASSPLAMYEQYF.

CDR3 bases: TGTGCCAGCAGTTTAGTACCGGGGGGGTCCTACAATGAGCAGTTCTTC. It is translated as CASSLVPGGSYNEQFF. The rearrangement joins TRBV12-3 or TRBV12-4 to TRBJ2-1; 8 bases line up with TRBD2. V was clipped by 1 base and J by 1 base; unmatched bases: 3. The CDR3 length is 16 residues.

The chain couples TRBV12-3 or TRBV12-4 to TRBJ2-1, with D perhaps being TRBD1 or TRBD2 (5 bases each). The CDR3 is 17 residues long. V was clipped by 4 bases and J by 1 base, with 17 bases between them. The DNA for the CDR3 is TGTGCCAGCAGTTACGGTTTCGGGACCGAGTCCTACAATGAGCAGTTCTTC. This sequence encodes CASSYGFGTESYNEQFF.

This clonotype was observed many times. This chain connects TRBV14 to TRBJ2-3; 7 bases align to TRBD1. The trim removed 0 bases at V and 2 bases at J, leaving 8 bases unmatched. The CDR3 length is 17 residues. Germline-derived CDR1 and CDR2 are SGHDN and FVKESK. CDR3 sequence: CASSQEYGTEITDTQYF. CDR3 coding DNA: TGTGCCAGCAGCCAAGAGTATGGGACAGAAATCACAGATACGCAGTATTTT.

This clonotype has a count of ten or more. The chain couples TRBV5-1 to TRBJ2-2, with D perhaps matching TRBD2 (5 bases). CDR1 SGHRS and CDR2 YFSETQ come from the germline V gene. Trimming removed 2 bases at V and 2 bases at J, with 13 bases between. The CDR3 has 16 residues. The CDR3 protein is CASSLIDRGNTGELFF. CDR3 coding DNA: TGCGCCAGCAGCTTAATAGACCGGGGAAACACCGGGGAGCTGTTTTTT.

The genes are TRBV27 and TRBJ2-7, with 11 bases matching TRBD2. This CDR3 is 15 amino acids long. J lost 5 bases, V lost 1 base, and 4 bases had no gene match. CDR1 is MNHEY, CDR2 SMNVEV, per germline (reference sequence). The CDR3 loop is CASSLWLAGGNEQYF. The CDR3 DNA follows: TGTGCCAGCAGTTTATGGCTAGCGGGAGGTAACGAGCAGTACTTC.

This clonotype showed up many times. This chain uses TRBV28 with TRBJ2-7; D gene ambiguous. Trimming removed 11 bases from V and 2 bases from J, with 19 bases in between. CDR1 is MDHEN, CDR2 SYDVKM, per germline. The CDR3 totals 14 residues. The CDR3 nucleotides read TGTGCCGCCGGAGTGGCAGGACGAGCCTACGAGCAGTACTTC. Its translation: CAAGVAGRAYEQYF.

CDR3 sequence (DNA): TGTGCCAGCAGCCCCACCTGGACAGGGAATATTTACACCTTC. It yields the protein CASSPTWTGNIYTF. The chain has TRBV7-6 and TRBJ1-2; TRBD1 matches at 8 bases. Trimming at V came to 5 bases and at J to 11 bases, leaving 13 bases not matched to a gene. Germline assignment: CDR1 SGHVS and CDR2 FNYEAQ. The CDR3 is 14 amino acids.

This clonotype was counted many times. The CDR3 DNA follows: TGTGCCAGCAGTGTTACTAGCGCTGAGCAGTTCTTC. It is translated as CASSVTSAEQFF. This sequence joins TRBV27 and TRBJ2-1; 7 bases are a match to TRBD2. The V and J ends lost 5 bases and 9 bases, in that order; junction bases with no gene match: 4. Per germline, CDR1 MNHEY and CDR2 SMNVEV (reference sequence). The CDR3 consists of 12 residues.

This clonotype was seen only a few times. This chain links TRBV11-1 with TRBJ2-2; weak D call: TRBD1 (5 bases). CDR1 and CDR2 from the germline V gene are SGHAT and FQDESV (reference sequence). CDR3 length: 13 residues. Trimming shortened V by 4 bases and J by 8 bases, and 11 bases separated the two germline ends. The CDR3 region has the DNA TGTGCCAGCAGCTCAGGGAATCGGGGGGAGCTGTTTTTT. Its translation: CASSSGNRGELFF.

This clonotype occurred a few times. The rearrangement links TRBV4-1 to TRBJ2-2, with a weak D call TRBD2 (5 bases). V lost 5 bases and J lost 7, with 17 bases in between. The CDR3 consists of 15 residues. The germline CDR1 and CDR2 sequences are MGHRA and YSYEKL. Here the CDR3 reads CASSSTPTRIGELFF. The CDR3 nucleotides are TGCGCCAGCAGCTCAACACCTACTAGGATCGGGGAGCTGTTTTTT.

The chain links TRBV5-1 to TRBJ2-1; the match to TRBD2 covers 10 bases. V lost 0 bases and J lost 9; bases outside the gene matches: 9. The CDR3 consists of 16 residues. The germline CDR1 and CDR2 sequences are SGHRS and YFSETQ. CDR3 sequence (DNA): TGCGCCAGCAGCTTGGTGATAGCGGGAGGATTGGGTGAGCAGTTCTTC. This encodes CASSLVIAGGLGEQFF.

The table lists this clonotype with many counts. The CDR3 DNA follows: TGCGCCAGCAGTAGGGGAAATCGGGACAATGAGCAGTTCTTC. It yields the protein CASSRGNRDNEQFF. This sequence joins TRBV5-1 and TRBJ2-1, with D perhaps matching TRBD1 (5 bases). The germline V gene has CDR1 SGHRS and CDR2 YFSETQ. The V end lost 5 bases, the J end lost 5 bases, and 14 bases lay between the germline ends. CDR3 size: 14 residues.

This clonotype appeared many times. The rearrangement joins TRBV20-1 to TRBJ2-1; 7 nucleotides agree with TRBD2. J lost 3 bases, V lost 2 bases, and 4 bases had no gene match. Germline CDR1 reads DFQATT; CDR2 reads SNEGSKA (reference sequence). The CDR3 extends over 14 amino acids. CDR3 loop: CSARRGLDYNEQFF. The CDR3 bases are TGCAGTGCTAGAAGAGGACTAGACTACAATGAGCAGTTCTTC.